The present T cell receptor (beta chain) was sequenced within a study of somatic mutations in cytotoxic T cells in rheumatoid arthritis. TCRdb keeps only in-frame clones here, not all; method: immunoSEQ multiplex PCR. The data contain approximately 18,000 clones, around 68% of them singletons. The CDR3 is 15 residues long. With 4 bases clipped from V and 6 bases from J, the junction kept 7 bases outside the gene matches. Germline lookup yields CDR1 MNHEY and CDR2 SMNVEV (reference sequence). The TCR comes from a man in his 60s in good health. Material: CD8+ T cells sorted from blood. The chain has TRBV27 and TRBJ2-1; 9 bases map to TRBD1. CDR3 nucleotides: TGTGCCAGCAGTTCAACAGGGGGCAAAGGCAATGAGCAGTTCTTC. This sequence encodes CASSSTGGKGNEQFF.